Each of the 8 T cell receptor beta chains below was sequenced from the same sample in a study of cytomegalovirus exposure and HLA in healthy donors. The PCR had 60 Vbeta and 13 Jbeta primers. Profiled with immunoSEQ multiplex PCR; TCRdb holds only in-frame clones, not every one. The sample includes more than 150,000 clones, roughly 80% of them seen just once. Sequenced material: PBMCs. Source of these receptors: a man aged 50 or older in good health and CMV-seronegative.

The rearrangement joins TRBV18 to TRBJ2-1; 10 positions match TRBD2. Germline V lookup: CDR1 KGHSH, CDR2 LQKENI. J gave up 5 bases and V 5 bases, and 15 bases lay outside the gene matches. The CDR3 runs to 18 residues. The CDR3 coding sequence is TGTGCCAGCTCATCCTACCCTAATAGCGGGGGGCGAAACAATGAGCAGTTCTTC. This gives the protein CASSSYPNSGGRNNEQFF.

This clone came up once. The gene calls are TRBV27 and TRBJ1-1; tentative D call: TRBD1 (6 bases). V lost 8 bases and J lost 2, with 15 bases in between. The germline V gene encodes CDR1 MNHEY and CDR2 SMNVEV (reference sequence). The CDR3 contains 14 residues. The CDR3: CASRRNRVNTEAFF. The CDR3 DNA sequence: TGTGCCAGCCGGAGGAACAGGGTAAACACTGAAGCTTTCTTT.

This clone was counted a few times. This rearrangement joins TRBV7-2 to TRBJ2-2, with a possible D match to TRBD1 (6 bases). Germline lookup yields CDR1 SGHTA and CDR2 FQGNSA. The CDR3 contains 11 residues. Trimming took off 7 bases at V and 9 bases at J, with 9 bases between the two ends. The CDR3 coding sequence is TGTGCCAGCACTGGGGGCTGGGAGCTGTTTTTT. Protein sequence: CASTGGWELFF.

Of note for this clone: A read error may account for a junction end that differs from germline. The chain employs TRBV7-9 and TRBJ2-1; 7 bases are a match to TRBD2. In germline, CDR1 is SEHNR, CDR2 FQNEAQ (reference sequence). The CDR3 runs to 14 residues. CDR3: CSSIIGRAYNEQFF. CDR3 nucleotides: TGTTCCAGCATTATTGGGAGGGCATACAATGAGCAGTTCTTC.

The V and J genes are TRBV5-4 and TRBJ2-7, with 10 bases lining up with TRBD2. From germline, CDR1 is SGHNT and CDR2 YYREEE (reference sequence). After removal of 4 bases from V and 1 base from J, the junction contained 11 bases not matched to a gene. The CDR3 is 17 amino acids. CDR3 protein: CASSLRKASGGSYEQYF. The CDR3 nucleotides are TGTGCCAGCAGCCTTAGAAAGGCTAGCGGGGGATCCTACGAGCAGTACTTC.

V and J are TRBV6-1 and TRBJ1-4, with D uncertain. This CDR3 is built from 17 residues. Germline V lookup: CDR1 MNHNS, CDR2 SASEGT. The germline V and J ends were trimmed by 2 bases and 0 bases, with 13 bases remaining between them. The CDR3 loop reads CASSETPGFSTNEKLFF. The DNA of the CDR3 is TGTGCCAGCAGTGAAACCCCGGGTTTTTCAACTAATGAAAAACTGTTTTTT.

The chain combines TRBV7-2 with TRBJ1-2, with TRBD1 matching 9 bases. Germline CDR1 is SGHTA and CDR2 is FQGNSA. This CDR3 comprises 16 residues. V lost 1 base, J lost 0 bases, and 3 bases stayed unmatched. This chain's CDR3 is CASSLVGQGANYGYTF. For the CDR3, the DNA is TGTGCCAGCAGCTTAGTGGGACAGGGTGCTAACTATGGCTACACCTTC.

The CDR3 loop reads CATSRGGTGTYEQYF. The CDR3, as DNA: TGTGCCACCAGCAGGGGAGGGACAGGGACCTACGAGCAGTACTTC. The chain recombines TRBV15 with TRBJ2-7, with TRBD1 identical over 9 bases. The V segment lost 3 bases and the J segment 2 bases; nucleotides outside the gene matches: 5. The CDR3 contains 15 residues. CDR1 and CDR2 (germline): LNHNV, YYDKDF (reference sequence).